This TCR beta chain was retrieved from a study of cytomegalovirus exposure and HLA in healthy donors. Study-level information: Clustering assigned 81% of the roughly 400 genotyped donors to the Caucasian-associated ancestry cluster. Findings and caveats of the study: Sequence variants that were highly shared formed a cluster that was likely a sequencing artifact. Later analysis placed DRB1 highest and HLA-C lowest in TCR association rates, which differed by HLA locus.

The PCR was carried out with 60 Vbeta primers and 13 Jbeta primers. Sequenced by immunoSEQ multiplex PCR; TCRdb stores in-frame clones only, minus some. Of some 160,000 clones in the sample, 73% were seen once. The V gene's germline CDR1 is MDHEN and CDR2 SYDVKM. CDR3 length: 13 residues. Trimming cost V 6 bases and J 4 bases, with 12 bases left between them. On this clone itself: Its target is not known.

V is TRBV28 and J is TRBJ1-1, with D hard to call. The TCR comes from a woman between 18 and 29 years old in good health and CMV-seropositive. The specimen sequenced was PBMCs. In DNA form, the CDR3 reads TGTGCCAGCAGACAACGGGAAGGCACTGAAGCTTTCTTT. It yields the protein CASRQREGTEAFF.